A single sample is the source of the 19 T cell receptor beta chains below, sequenced in a study of T-cell memory formation after mild COVID-19. TCRdb passed the 5' RACE reads through MiXCR, listing each CDR3 protein once. Among 450,000 to 650,000 distinct CDR3 sequences, about 20% were seen once, and the ten largest hold approximately 8.4%. The sequencing sample was made of PBMCs or a T cell subset sorted from them (not recorded which). The source is an adult woman who had mild COVID-19 (a few samples of this study predate the infection). Cell type and time point are not known.

This clonotype has a handful of counts. The CDR3, as DNA: TGTGCCAGCAGTAACCGGGACAATCGGATGAAGTGGGCTTTCTTT. Amino acid sequence: CASSNRDNRMKWAFF. The chain combines TRBV28 with TRBJ1-1; possible D gene TRBD1, 6 bases. The V and J ends lost 5 bases and 11 bases respectively, with 24 bases between them. Germline-derived CDR1 and CDR2 are MDHEN and SYDVKM. The CDR3 length is 15 residues.

This clonotype has just a few counts. The chain joins TRBV7-9 to TRBJ2-2; D is possibly TRBD2 (5 bases). Germline-derived CDR1 and CDR2 are SEHNR and FQNEAQ (reference sequence). The CDR3 contains 17 residues. V gave up 1 base and J gave up 6 bases, with 18 bases separating them. The CDR3 DNA is TGTGCCAGCAGCTTAGTCCCTAGCCGCGTTTCGGCCGGGGAGCTGTTTTTT. It codes for CASSLVPSRVSAGELFF.

This clonotype was counted a few times. The V gene is TRBV6-5, the J gene TRBJ2-7; 7 bases are shared with TRBD1. The CDR3 sequence is 14 residues long. Germline V lookup: CDR1 MNHEY, CDR2 SVGAGI. V was clipped by 0 bases and J by 3 bases; unmatched bases: 2. CDR3 amino acids: CASSYSGQSYEQYF. As DNA, the CDR3 is TGTGCCAGCAGTTACTCGGGACAGAGCTACGAGCAGTACTTC.

The chain joins TRBV11-2 to TRBJ1-1; 7 bases align to TRBD1. This CDR3 spans 14 amino acids. Germline V gives CDR1 SGHAT, CDR2 FQNNGV. V lost 1 base, J lost 11 bases, and 10 bases stayed unmatched. Here the CDR3 DNA reads TGTGCCAGCAGCTTAGTCGGACAGGCCCGCTCGGCTTTCTTT. It specifies CASSLVGQARSAFF.

This chain joins TRBV20-1 and TRBJ2-2; TRBD1 aligns across 8 bases. Germline values: CDR1 DFQATT, CDR2 SNEGSKA (reference sequence). J lost 5 bases, V lost 4 bases, and 9 bases had no gene match. The CDR3 length is 15 residues. CDR3 amino acids: CSAKTGTGGTGELFF. The CDR3 DNA follows: TGCAGTGCTAAGACCGGGACAGGAGGAACCGGGGAGCTGTTTTTT.

The chain couples TRBV7-2 to TRBJ1-6; D not resolved. Trimming left V 1 base short and J 6 bases short, with 10 bases between. The CDR3 runs 15 residues. Germline V gene sequence: CDR1 SGHTA, CDR2 FQGNSA. DNA of the CDR3: TGTGCCAGCAGCTTAGGGTCCAGGTCTAATTCACCCCTCCACTTT. Protein: CASSLGSRSNSPLHF.

The chain links TRBV9 to TRBJ2-3; D is possibly TRBD1 or TRBD2 (5 bases each). Trimming took off 2 bases at V and 6 bases at J, with 19 bases between the two ends. The CDR3 has 16 amino acids. CDR1 and CDR2 from the germline V gene are SGDLS and YYNGEE. CDR3 coding DNA: TGTGCCAGCAGCGTGGACCCCCCCGGGGCCGGGGATACGCAGTATTTT. Its protein is CASSVDPPGAGDTQYF.

This clonotype showed up just a few times. The chain couples TRBV12-3 or TRBV12-4 to TRBJ2-7, with D perhaps matching TRBD1 or TRBD2 (6 bases each). Trimming left V 6 bases short and J 0 bases short, with 15 bases between. The CDR3 spans 15 residues. The CDR3 loop reads CASRTGAGSSYEQYF. The CDR3 DNA is TGTGCCAGCAGGACGGGGGCAGGGAGCTCCTACGAGCAGTACTTC.

The V and J genes are TRBV20-1 and TRBJ2-1; the D gene is possibly TRBD2 (6 bases). Between the trimmed V and J ends, which lost 6 bases and 3 bases, there was a span of 15 bases. The CDR3 has 14 residues. Germline V lookup: CDR1 DFQATT, CDR2 SNEGSKA (reference sequence). The CDR3 nucleotides are TGCAGTGCGAAGACGGGGGAAATCTACAATGAGCAGTTCTTC. Its protein is CSAKTGEIYNEQFF.

This clonotype was observed a handful of times. In nucleotides, the CDR3 is TGCGCCAGCAGCCAAGATAGAGCTGGCGGGAGGGCTAGAGAGACCCAGTACTTC. It translates to CASSQDRAGGRARETQYF. The chain is built from TRBV4-3 and TRBJ2-5, with 9 nucleotides matching TRBD2. Germline assignment: CDR1 LGHNA and CDR2 YSLEER. This CDR3 comprises 18 residues. V lost 0 bases and J lost 4; bases outside the gene matches: 12.

In this sample, this clonotype turned up many times. The chain combines TRBV9 with TRBJ2-1; TRBD1 matches at 7 bases. Germline V lookup: CDR1 SGDLS, CDR2 YYNGEE. With 2 bases clipped from V and 6 bases from J, the junction kept 14 bases outside the gene matches. The CDR3 runs to 17 residues. The CDR3 loop is CASSVTARTGHGNEQFF. The CDR3 nucleotides are TGTGCCAGCAGCGTTACAGCTCGGACAGGACATGGCAATGAGCAGTTCTTC.

The gene calls are TRBV20-1 and TRBJ1-2, with a possible D match to TRBD1 (6 bases). Trimming took 2 bases from V and 2 from J, leaving 12 bases between them. Germline V gene sequence: CDR1 DFQATT, CDR2 SNEGSKA (reference sequence). This CDR3 region has 14 residues. The CDR3 here is CSARNTGHNYGYTF. CDR3 sequence (DNA): TGCAGTGCTAGAAATACGGGACACAACTATGGCTACACCTTC.

This chain links TRBV6-1 with TRBJ2-3; weak D call: TRBD1 (5 bases). This CDR3 is built from 14 residues. V gave up 6 bases and J gave up 2 bases, with 12 bases separating them. Germline V gives CDR1 MNHNS, CDR2 SASEGT. CDR3: CASRTDSITDTQYF. CDR3 bases: TGTGCCAGCAGGACTGACAGTATCACAGATACGCAGTATTTT.

The V gene is TRBV6-2 or TRBV6-3, the J gene TRBJ2-1; 8 nucleotides agree with TRBD2. Trimming cost V 6 bases and J 8 bases; bases outside gene matches: 9. The CDR3 spans 14 residues. Per the germline V gene, CDR1 is MNHEY and CDR2 is SVGEGT. The CDR3 nucleotides read TGTGCCAGCAGGCGGACCGGGACTAGAGATGAGCAGTTCTTC. This sequence encodes CASRRTGTRDEQFF.

V usage is TRBV19 and J usage is TRBJ1-5; the match to TRBD1 covers 7 bases. The CDR3 runs to 17 residues. CDR1 and CDR2 from the germline V gene are LNHDA and SQIVND (reference sequence). With 4 bases clipped from V and 3 bases from J, the junction kept 12 bases outside the gene matches. CDR3 in amino acids: CASSTGQSRGHNQPQHF. As DNA, the CDR3 is TGTGCCAGTAGTACGGGACAGTCAAGGGGTCACAATCAGCCCCAGCATTTT.

This clonotype has a handful of counts. V gene TRBV6-2 or TRBV6-3 combines with J gene TRBJ2-2; TRBD1 aligns across 7 bases. Germline values: CDR1 MNHEY, CDR2 SVGEGT. The trim removed 2 bases at V and 0 bases at J, leaving 3 bases unmatched. The CDR3 is 16 residues long. CDR3 bases: TGTGCCAGCAGTTACCGGGACAGTACGAACACCGGGGAGCTGTTTTTT. Its protein product is CASSYRDSTNTGELFF.

This clonotype has a count of ten or more. The gene calls are TRBV4-1 and TRBJ2-2; D is ambiguous. The germline CDR1 and CDR2 sequences are MGHRA and YSYEKL. CDR3 length equals 14 residues. V gave up 0 bases and J gave up 8 bases, with 10 bases separating them. The chain's CDR3 is CASSQDRSTGELFF. The DNA of the CDR3 is TGCGCCAGCAGCCAAGATCGTTCGACTGGGGAGCTGTTTTTT.

This clonotype has only a few counts. The J gene is TRBJ2-1, the V gene TRBV20-1; D is ambiguous. The CDR3 totals 11 residues. Looked up from germline, CDR1 is DFQATT and CDR2 is SNEGSKA (reference sequence). Written as DNA, the CDR3 is TGCTCGCTAGAGGTGGAGCCGGAGCAGTTCTTC. Translated: CSLEVEPEQFF.

This clonotype turned up a few times. This rearrangement joins TRBV9 to TRBJ2-5; unclear D gene. The CDR3 runs 11 residues. Germline V gene data show CDR1 as SGDLS and CDR2 as YYNGEE. Trimming removed 4 bases from V and 12 bases from J, with 13 bases in between. The CDR3 is CASSYCILKYF. The CDR3 DNA is TGTGCCAGCAGCTATTGCATTTTAAAGTACTTC.